In its sample, the clone carrying this T cell receptor beta chain was seen a few times. Its specificity is unknown. These data come from a study of T cells in localized non-small cell lung cancer. Regarding the study as a whole: A denser population of T cells in blood accompanied longer overall survival. Adjacent uninvolved lung had the highest clonality, suggesting focused antigen responses. Since sequencing was restricted to only one region of the tumor, intratumor heterogeneity remains a possibility. Turning up in adjacent lung were a median roughly 62 of the top 100 tumor clones.

Sequenced by immunoSEQ multiplex PCR; TCRdb stores in-frame clones only, minus some. The profile shows about 76,000 clones, approximately 84% of them singletons. Per the germline V gene, CDR1 is ENHRY and CDR2 is SYGVKD. CDR3 length: 15 residues. With V trimmed by 9 bases and J by 4 bases, 13 bases remained unmatched. This chain joins TRBV10-3 and TRBJ1-1; 8 nucleotides match TRBD1. The sample in question was peripheral blood, obtained before any cancer treatment. This TCR was recovered from a female donor aged 60 or older with stage I lung adenocarcinoma. The CDR3 DNA is TGTGCCATAAACAGGGGGGCCGGATCGGGCACTGAAGCTTTCTTT. This sequence encodes CAINRGAGSGTEAFF.